Below, 29 T cell receptor beta chains from the same sample are listed, as sequenced in a study of identical twins. One entry per CDR3 protein results from TCRdb running MiXCR on the 5' RACE reads. The sample has 640,000 or so distinct CDR3 sequences; around 6% are singletons. The source material was naive T cells sorted from blood. All receptors come from a man younger than 30 in good health.

This clonotype has ten or more counts. This chain joins TRBV9 and TRBJ2-1; 9 bases are shared with TRBD2. The CDR3 is made up of 16 amino acids. In germline, CDR1 is SGDLS, CDR2 YYNGEE. V lost 4 bases to trimming and J lost 1 base; unmatched junction nucleotides: 6. CDR3 region: CASSPRLADSYNEQFF. The CDR3 DNA reads as TGTGCCAGCAGCCCCCGACTAGCGGATTCCTACAATGAGCAGTTCTTC.

This clonotype was detected many times. This chain uses TRBV12-3 or TRBV12-4 with TRBJ2-1; 10 nucleotides line up with TRBD2. The CDR3 runs 16 residues. After removal of 5 bases from V and 7 bases from J, the junction contained 11 bases not matched to a gene. CDR3 protein: CASSPQAGGPGNEQFF. The CDR3 region has the DNA TGTGCCAGCAGTCCACAAGCGGGAGGGCCTGGGAATGAGCAGTTCTTC.

This clonotype was recorded many times. V gene TRBV5-1 combines with J gene TRBJ1-6, with D perhaps matching TRBD1 (5 bases). Trimming shortened V by 3 bases and J by 13 bases, and 11 bases separated the two germline ends. The CDR3 sequence is 12 residues long. Per germline, CDR1 SGHRS and CDR2 YFSETQ. In DNA, the CDR3 is TGCGCCAGCAGCTACTCGGAGGGGCCCCTCCACTTT. Residues: CASSYSEGPLHF.

CDR3 in amino acids: CASSLDLFLAGNNEQFF. Written as DNA, the CDR3 is TGCGCCAGCAGCTTAGACCTTTTCCTGGCGGGAAACAATGAGCAGTTCTTC. The V call is TRBV5-1, the J call TRBJ2-1, with TRBD2 as a possible D gene (6 bases). This CDR3 is built from 17 residues. V lost 2 bases and J 5 bases, leaving 20 bases between the germline ends. CDR1 is SGHRS, CDR2 YFSETQ, per germline.

The table lists this clonotype with a few counts. The J gene is TRBJ1-5, the V gene TRBV27; no reliable D call. The V gene lost 3 bases and the J gene lost 10 bases, with 10 bases spanning the gap. The CDR3 contains 12 residues. Germline V gene lookup returns CDR1 MNHEY and CDR2 SMNVEV (reference sequence). CDR3: CASSFPSGPQHF. The CDR3 nucleotides read TGTGCCAGCAGTTTTCCGAGCGGCCCCCAGCATTTT.

This clonotype was picked up many times. The rearrangement links TRBV12-3 or TRBV12-4 to TRBJ2-5; 12 bases map to TRBD2. This CDR3 contains 15 residues. After removal of 5 bases from V and 9 bases from J, the junction contained 10 bases not matched to a gene. CDR3 loop: CASSVTSGGPRAQYF. CDR3 in DNA: TGTGCCAGCAGTGTGACTAGCGGGGGCCCAAGGGCCCAGTACTTC.

This clonotype has more than one count but fewer than ten. The chain carries TRBV27 and TRBJ2-7, with 7 bases lining up with TRBD2. This CDR3 contains 17 residues. Germline assignment: CDR1 MNHEY and CDR2 SMNVEV (reference sequence). The trim removed 5 bases at V and 5 bases at J, leaving 18 bases unmatched. As DNA, the CDR3 is TGTGCCAGCAGTACCTACGATGGGAGGGGCCCCTGGGACGAGCAGTACTTC. Translation gives CASSTYDGRGPWDEQYF.

The table lists this clonotype with many counts. The chain couples TRBV29-1 to TRBJ1-2, with D possibly matching TRBD1 (6 bases). The CDR3 covers 13 residues. The V gene's germline CDR1 is SQVTM and CDR2 ANQGSEA. Trimming shortened V by 3 bases and J by 2 bases, and 10 bases separated the two germline ends. The CDR3 sequence: CSVEGQGNYGYTF. The CDR3 DNA reads as TGCAGCGTTGAGGGTCAGGGGAACTATGGCTACACCTTC.

This clonotype was detected ten times or more. The chain links TRBV12-3 or TRBV12-4 to TRBJ1-4; D is unclear. With 11 bases removed from V and 4 bases from J, the gap between germline ends came to 14 bases. The CDR3 contains 13 residues. CDR3 amino acids: CAGGSRGNEKLFF. CDR3 bases: TGTGCCGGAGGAAGCCGGGGTAATGAAAAACTGTTTTTT.

This clonotype was seen at least ten times. The chain carries TRBV6-2 or TRBV6-3 and TRBJ1-1; D uncertain. The V end was cut by 0 bases, the J end by 3 bases, with 8 bases between. Per germline, CDR1 MNHEY and CDR2 SVGEGT. The length of the CDR3 is 14 residues. The CDR3 sequence: CASSYSRGYTEAFF. Written as DNA, the CDR3 is TGTGCCAGCAGTTACTCGCGGGGATACACTGAAGCTTTCTTT.

This rearrangement joins TRBV28 to TRBJ2-7; D tentatively reads TRBD1 or TRBD2 (6 bases each). This CDR3 contains 14 residues. The V and J ends lost 8 bases and 5 bases respectively, with 19 bases between them. Germline V gene data show CDR1 as MDHEN and CDR2 as SYDVKM. CDR3 nucleotides: TGTGCCAGCGGGGGGCGGTGGGGTCGGCACGAGCAGTACTTC. Translating gives CASGGRWGRHEQYF.

The genes are TRBV4-1 and TRBJ1-2; possible D gene TRBD1, 6 bases. The CDR3 covers 15 residues. Trimming left V 4 bases short and J 2 bases short, with 14 bases between. CDR1 is MGHRA, CDR2 YSYEKL, per germline. In DNA form, the CDR3 reads TGCGCCAGCAGCCCACTAGCGGGGGCCAACTATGGCTACACCTTC. This codes for CASSPLAGANYGYTF.

V gene TRBV10-2 combines with J gene TRBJ2-7; 7 nucleotides agree with TRBD1. Germline CDR1 is WSHSY and CDR2 is SAAADI. CDR3 length equals 12 residues. After removal of 6 bases from V and 5 bases from J, the junction contained 4 bases not matched to a gene. CDR3 coding DNA: TGCGCCAGCAGACAGGGGACCCACGAGCAGTACGTC. Translation gives CASRQGTHEQYV.

In this sample, this clonotype turned up many times. V usage is TRBV29-1 and J usage is TRBJ2-2; a weak D match, TRBD2 (6 bases). Germline V gene sequence: CDR1 SQVTM, CDR2 ANQGSEA. Trimming removed 4 bases from V and 6 bases from J, with 15 bases in between. The CDR3 has 14 residues. CDR3 residues: CSVGVTSLAGELFF. The CDR3 nucleotides read TGCAGCGTTGGTGTGACTAGTCTGGCCGGGGAGCTGTTTTTT.

The chain has TRBV7-2 and TRBJ2-7, with 7 bases that match TRBD2. Germline loops: CDR1 SGHTA, CDR2 FQGNSA. The CDR3 spans 13 residues. V lost 5 bases and J lost 3; bases outside the gene matches: 4. The CDR3 region is CASSPVAGYEQYF. CDR3 bases: TGTGCCAGCAGCCCCGTAGCGGGCTACGAGCAGTACTTC.

The table lists this clonotype with many counts. The rearrangement links TRBV12-3 or TRBV12-4 to TRBJ1-6; D gene unclear. V was trimmed by 11 bases and J by 10 bases, leaving 18 bases between them. The CDR3 is 13 residues long. Here the CDR3 reads CAARLGRSSPLHF. The CDR3 DNA reads TGTGCCGCACGGCTGGGGAGGAGCTCACCCCTCCACTTT.

This clonotype was recorded a few times. The gene calls are TRBV30 and TRBJ1-1; D is unresolved. CDR1 GTSNPN and CDR2 SVGIG come from the germline V gene (reference sequence). V was trimmed by 3 bases and J by 3 bases, leaving 11 bases between them. CDR3 length: 13 residues. The CDR3 sequence: CAWSRTVYTEAFF. Here the CDR3 DNA reads TGTGCCTGGAGCAGAACAGTGTACACTGAAGCTTTCTTT.

In its sample, this clonotype was seen many times. The V call is TRBV15, the J call TRBJ2-1, with TRBD2 identical over 8 bases. This CDR3 is 15 amino acids long. Germline lookup yields CDR1 LNHNV and CDR2 YYDKDF (reference sequence). Trimming at V came to 3 bases and at J to 2 bases, leaving 3 bases not matched to a gene. CDR3: CATSSLAGPYNEQFF. Written as DNA, the CDR3 is TGTGCCACCAGCAGTTTAGCGGGACCCTACAATGAGCAGTTCTTC.

This clonotype was counted between two and nine times. The chain is built from TRBV15 and TRBJ2-7, with a tentative D call TRBD2 (6 bases). V gave up 0 bases and J gave up 5 bases, with 11 bases separating them. The germline V gene has CDR1 LNHNV and CDR2 YYDKDF (reference sequence). This CDR3 has 14 residues. The CDR3: CATSRETGEHEQYV. The CDR3 DNA follows: TGTGCCACCAGCAGAGAAACGGGGGAGCACGAGCAGTACGTC.

This clonotype was seen repeatedly, ten times or more. The chain couples TRBV20-1 to TRBJ2-7; tentatively, D is TRBD2 (6 bases). This CDR3 comprises 13 residues. The V gene's germline CDR1 is DFQATT and CDR2 SNEGSKA (reference sequence). Trimming took 4 bases from V and 2 from J, leaving 12 bases between them. CDR3 sequence reads: CSAIGRGTYEQYF. Here the CDR3 DNA reads TGCAGTGCTATTGGGCGGGGCACCTACGAGCAGTACTTC.

The CDR3 sequence is CSARDLQETQYF. CDR3 nucleotides: TGCAGTGCTAGAGATTTACAAGAGACCCAGTACTTC. V usage is TRBV20-1 and J usage is TRBJ2-5; D is ambiguous. From germline, CDR1 is DFQATT and CDR2 SNEGSKA (reference sequence). V was pared by 0 bases and J by 2 bases, with 4 bases between. CDR3 size: 12 residues.

This chain uses TRBV6-1 with TRBJ2-1; TRBD2 aligns across 12 bases. CDR3 length: 17 residues. The trim removed 5 bases at V and 6 bases at J, leaving 11 bases unmatched. Germline V gene data show CDR1 as MNHNS and CDR2 as SASEGT. CDR3 bases: TGTGCCAGCAGTACGAGACTAGCGGGAGCTCAGTCCAATGAGCAGTTCTTC. Translation: CASSTRLAGAQSNEQFF.

CDR3 residues: CSAMDRTYAKAQYF. DNA of the CDR3: TGCAGTGCAATGGACAGGACTTACGCAAAGGCGCAGTACTTC. The J gene is TRBJ2-7, the V gene TRBV20-1, with 7 nucleotides matching TRBD1. The CDR3 contains 14 residues. V lost 6 bases and J lost 9; bases outside the gene matches: 17. Germline values: CDR1 DFQATT, CDR2 SNEGSKA (reference sequence).

This clonotype was found many times. V gene TRBV12-3 or TRBV12-4 combines with J gene TRBJ2-5; D is perhaps TRBD2 (6 bases). This CDR3 has 16 residues. V shed 3 bases and J shed 5 bases, with 19 bases lying between them. The CDR3 coding sequence is TGTGCCAGCAGTTTTCCGGGTCGCCCGGGGGAGGAGACCCAGTACTTC. Translation: CASSFPGRPGEETQYF.

CDR3 sequence: CASSLESRGITTTEAFF. The CDR3 coding sequence is TGTGCCAGCAGCTTAGAATCCAGGGGGATTACGACCACTGAAGCTTTCTTT. V and J are TRBV7-6 and TRBJ1-1, with 7 bases fitting TRBD1. CDR3 length: 17 amino acids. Germline CDR1 SGHVS, CDR2 FNYEAQ. J gave up 4 bases and V 1 base, and 12 bases lay outside the gene matches.

The chain carries TRBV12-3 or TRBV12-4 and TRBJ2-7, with D maybe TRBD1 (6 bases). CDR3 size: 16 residues. Trimming shortened V by 5 bases and J by 0 bases, and 17 bases separated the two germline ends. The CDR3 reads CASSAFGTISSYEQYF. In nucleotides, the CDR3 is TGTGCCAGCAGTGCCTTTGGGACAATAAGCTCCTACGAGCAGTACTTC.

This clonotype was counted only a few times. The chain joins TRBV11-2 to TRBJ2-1; 10 positions agree with TRBD1. Germline V gene data show CDR1 as SGHAT and CDR2 as FQNNGV. With 1 base clipped from V and 10 bases from J, the junction kept 13 bases outside the gene matches. CDR3 length equals 17 residues. The CDR3 reads CASSLVAATGGRYEQFF. The CDR3 DNA reads TGTGCCAGCAGCTTAGTCGCCGCGACAGGGGGCCGGTACGAGCAGTTCTTC.

This chain links TRBV7-9 with TRBJ2-1, with D perhaps matching TRBD1 (6 bases). Germline assignment: CDR1 SEHNR and CDR2 FQNEAQ (reference sequence). Trimming shortened V by 4 bases and J by 2 bases, and 15 bases separated the two germline ends. The CDR3 covers 16 residues. The CDR3 DNA sequence: TGTGCCAGCAGCTCCGGGACATGGGACACCTACAATGAGCAGTTCTTC. Protein sequence: CASSSGTWDTYNEQFF.

This clonotype was seen repeatedly, ten times or more. The chain employs TRBV29-1 and TRBJ2-1; 13 bases align to TRBD2. The length of the CDR3 is 16 residues. V lost 1 base and J lost 3; bases outside the gene matches: 3. The V gene's germline CDR1 is SQVTM and CDR2 ANQGSEA. CDR3 DNA: TGCAGCGTTGAAGGACTAGCGGGAGGATTCTACAATGAGCAGTTCTTC. Translated: CSVEGLAGGFYNEQFF.